Presented here are 30 T cell receptor beta chains from one specimen sequenced in a study of breast tumors, draining lymph nodes, adjacent tissues. MiXCR, run by TCRdb on the multiplex PCR reads, gives a single entry per CDR3 protein. The top ten hold approximately 3.5% of the sample, which has about 200,000 distinct CDR3 sequences, nearly 35% seen once. The lymph nodes were axillary draining lymph nodes from breast cancer patients. Sequenced: axillary lymph node tissue. The source of these receptors is a female donor with breast cancer. Some clones in this sample may be carry-over from other donors' samples.

The chain has TRBV13 and TRBJ1-2; tentatively, D is TRBD1 (5 bases). Germline CDR1 reads PRHDT; CDR2 reads FYEKMQ (reference sequence). Trimming took 3 bases from V and 4 from J, leaving 12 bases between them. The CDR3 runs to 14 residues. The CDR3: CASSFPTDTYGYTF. The DNA of the CDR3 is TGTGCCAGCAGCTTTCCGACAGATACCTATGGCTACACCTTC.

In this sample, this clonotype turned up many times. In DNA, the CDR3 is TGCAGTGCTAGGGGACCTAGCGGACCCACAGATACGCAGTATTTT. Translation: CSARGPSGPTDTQYF. This chain connects TRBV20-1 to TRBJ2-3; 7 bases line up with TRBD2. V lost 3 bases, J lost 2 bases, and 8 bases stayed unmatched. The germline CDR1 and CDR2 sequences are DFQATT and SNEGSKA (reference sequence). The CDR3 spans 15 residues.

The gene calls are TRBV5-1 and TRBJ2-4; 9 nucleotides line up with TRBD2. V trimming: 4 bases; J trimming: 3 bases; junction bases outside the gene matches: 5. CDR3 length: 15 residues. Germline lookup yields CDR1 SGHRS and CDR2 YFSETQ. CDR3 nucleotide sequence: TGCGCCAGCAGCAGGGCTAGCGGGGACAAAAACATTCAGTACTTC. The encoded protein is CASSRASGDKNIQYF.

This clonotype has ten or more counts. The chain links TRBV6-1 to TRBJ2-1; 7 bases match TRBD2. Trimming cost V 7 bases and J 10 bases; bases outside gene matches: 7. This CDR3 comprises 12 residues. CDR1 and CDR2 (germline): MNHNS, SASEGT. DNA of the CDR3: TGTGCCAGCATCCCGTCAGCGGGAGAGCAGTTCTTC. Its protein product is CASIPSAGEQFF.

V is TRBV19 and J is TRBJ2-5; D unresolved. The CDR3 has 9 amino acids. From germline, CDR1 is LNHDA and CDR2 SQIVND (reference sequence). V lost 9 bases to trimming and J lost 9 bases, with 8 bases between them. The CDR3 protein is CARLRSQYF. The CDR3 DNA is TGTGCCAGGTTGAGATCCCAGTACTTC. Filled out from reference TRBV19 and TRBJ2-5, the complete variable domain reads DGGITQSPKYLFRKEGQNVTLSCEQNLNHDAMYWYRQDPGQGLRLIYYSQIVNDFQKGDIAEGYSVSREKKESFPLTVTSAQKNPTAFYLCARLRSQYFGPGTRLLVL.

Ten or more counts support this clonotype. The V gene is TRBV7-9, the J gene TRBJ2-2; the match to TRBD1 covers 12 bases. Unmatched junction bases numbered 5, after V lost 4 bases and J lost 5 bases. This CDR3 region has 16 residues. CDR1 is SEHNR and CDR2 is FQNEAQ in the germline V gene (reference sequence). This chain's CDR3 is CASSSWDRGQTGELFF. For the CDR3, the DNA is TGTGCCAGCAGCTCCTGGGACAGGGGGCAGACCGGGGAGCTGTTTTTT.

The chain employs TRBV6-2 or TRBV6-3 and TRBJ2-1; D gene ambiguous. CDR1 and CDR2 from the germline V gene are MNHEY and SVGEGT. The CDR3 length is 16 residues. Trimming shortened V by 2 bases and J by 9 bases, and 20 bases separated the two germline ends. The CDR3 nucleotides read TGTGCCAGCAGTTACGAAGCAGCTACCTGGCCCACTGAGCAGTTCTTC. Its protein product is CASSYEAATWPTEQFF.

A word on this clonotype: A much larger clone differs by one base, so this may be a read error. A read error is likely, as this CDR3 ends without the conserved phenylalanine or tryptophan. This sequence joins TRBV5-5 and TRBJ1-2; possible D gene TRBD1, 5 bases. V was cut by 5 bases and J by 4 bases, with 18 bases left in between. Germline CDR1 reads SGHKS; CDR2 reads YYEKEE (reference sequence). The CDR3 totals 15 residues. The CDR3 bases are TGTGCCAGCAGGCTTCAGGGAGGTTCTAGCTATGGCTACACCCTC. This encodes CASRLQGGSSYGYTL.

This clonotype was observed many times. This chain links TRBV12-3 or TRBV12-4 with TRBJ2-6; possible D gene TRBD1, 5 bases. The CDR3 extends over 15 amino acids. Trimming took 6 bases from V and 5 from J, leaving 14 bases between them. The CDR3 region has the DNA TGTGCCAGCAGCTCCCAGGGTCTCTGGGCCAACGTCCTGACTTTC. This translates into CASSSQGLWANVLTF.

This clonotype has a count of ten or more. This chain connects TRBV20-1 to TRBJ1-2; the D is unclear. Germline V lookup: CDR1 DFQATT, CDR2 SNEGSKA (reference sequence). V lost 0 bases to trimming and J lost 5 bases, with 13 bases between them. CDR3 length: 14 residues. CDR3 amino acids: CSAREVPPAYGYTF. Here the CDR3 DNA reads TGCAGTGCTAGAGAGGTCCCGCCGGCGTATGGCTACACCTTC.

The chain combines TRBV9 with TRBJ2-6; perhaps TRBD1 as D (6 bases). CDR1 and CDR2 from the germline V gene are SGDLS and YYNGEE. The CDR3 sequence is 18 residues long. Trimming cost V 4 bases and J 0 bases, with 17 bases left between them. CDR3 loop: CASSTQGYGFSGANVLTF. In nucleotides, the CDR3 is TGTGCCAGCAGCACACAGGGTTATGGCTTCTCTGGGGCCAACGTCCTGACTTTC.

With respect to this clonotype: This may stem from a read error, because a much larger clone lies one nucleotide away. The chain joins TRBV6-5 to TRBJ2-3, with D possibly being TRBD2 (5 bases). Germline V lookup: CDR1 MNHEY, CDR2 SVGAGI. V lost 5 bases and J lost 6, with 9 bases in between. CDR3 length equals 12 residues. CDR3 nucleotide sequence: TGTGCCAGCAGTCTACTAGGGGATACGCAGTATTTT. The encoded protein is CASSLLGDTQYF.

This clonotype was seen many times. The J gene is TRBJ2-5, the V gene TRBV6-6; D is tentatively TRBD1 or TRBD2 (6 bases each). V was pared by 5 bases and J by 7 bases, with 17 bases between. This CDR3 is 14 amino acids long. CDR1 MNHNY and CDR2 SVGAGI come from the germline V gene (reference sequence). The chain's CDR3 is CASSPEGGMVTQYF. The CDR3 DNA sequence: TGTGCCAGCAGTCCCGAAGGGGGGATGGTGACCCAGTACTTC.

This clonotype showed up many times. The rearrangement joins TRBV12-3 or TRBV12-4 to TRBJ2-1; D remains ambiguous. This CDR3 region has 15 residues. V shed 7 bases and J shed 4 bases, with 17 bases lying between them. CDR3 coding DNA: TGTGCCAGCACCCTCGGACCACGGGCGTACAATGAGCAGTTCTTC. It is translated as CASTLGPRAYNEQFF.

This clonotype was seen only a few times. The chain joins TRBV6-1 to TRBJ2-5; no definite D call. CDR1 and CDR2 (germline): MNHNS, SASEGT. Trimming left V 5 bases short and J 5 bases short, with 12 bases between. The CDR3 is made up of 13 amino acids. The DNA of the CDR3 is TGTGCCAGCAGTCAATCCGGGTGGGAGACCCAGTACTTC. Translating gives CASSQSGWETQYF.

The chain couples TRBV7-2 to TRBJ2-5; 11 nucleotides agree with TRBD2. The CDR3 loop spans 15 amino acids. Germline V gene sequence: CDR1 SGHTA, CDR2 FQGNSA. The trim removed 0 bases at V and 6 bases at J, leaving 3 bases unmatched. The CDR3 sequence: CASSLASGGVKTQYF. CDR3 sequence (DNA): TGTGCCAGCAGCTTAGCTAGCGGGGGGGTGAAGACCCAGTACTTC. Looking up the rest from reference TRBV7-2 and TRBJ2-5 gives the full variable domain: GAGVSQSPSNKVTEKGKDVELRCDPISGHTALYWYRQSLGQGLEFLIYFQGNSAPDKSGLPSDRFSAERTGGSVSTLTIQRTQQEDSAVYLCASSLASGGVKTQYFGPGTRLLVL.

The chain carries TRBV7-8 and TRBJ1-2, with a possible D match to TRBD1 (5 bases). CDR3 length: 12 residues. Germline CDR1 and CDR2: SGHVS and FQNEAQ. The ends were cut back, 6 bases at V and 4 bases at J, with 9 bases in the middle. The DNA for the CDR3 is TGTGCCAGCAGGCACGACAGCTATGGCTACACCTTC. Protein: CASRHDSYGYTF.

The chain carries TRBV27 and TRBJ2-1, with D tentatively TRBD1 (5 bases). V lost 4 bases and J 9 bases, leaving 7 bases between the germline ends. Germline lookup yields CDR1 MNHEY and CDR2 SMNVEV (reference sequence). The CDR3 runs to 11 residues. The CDR3 is CASSSRGEQFF. The CDR3 DNA sequence: TGTGCCAGCAGTTCTAGGGGTGAGCAGTTCTTC.

This clonotype was picked up many times. V and J are TRBV19 and TRBJ1-2, with 11 positions matching TRBD1. The CDR3 consists of 14 residues. The germline V gene has CDR1 LNHDA and CDR2 SQIVND (reference sequence). Losses at the gene ends were 6 bases for V and 5 bases for J; bases not matched to a gene: 5. The CDR3 region is CASRSRDRGYGYTF. The CDR3 coding sequence is TGTGCCAGTAGGAGCCGGGACAGGGGGTATGGCTACACCTTC.

This clonotype was seen repeatedly, ten times or more. The genes are TRBV5-8 and TRBJ2-7; 8 bases agree with TRBD1. Germline CDR1 SGHTS, CDR2 YDEGEE. Trimming cost V 4 bases and J 5 bases; bases outside gene matches: 11. The CDR3 sequence is 15 residues long. CDR3 sequence: CASSRTGQGANEQYF. The DNA of the CDR3 is TGTGCCAGCAGCCGCACGGGTCAGGGGGCGAACGAGCAGTACTTC.

On this clonotype: One end of the junction fails to match germline, which may point to a read error. The rearrangement links TRBV7-8 to TRBJ2-5; 8 bases fit TRBD1. The CDR3 is made up of 13 amino acids. Per germline, CDR1 SGHVS and CDR2 FQNEAQ. CDR3 protein: CASSPGGQETQCF. In nucleotides, the CDR3 is TGTGCCAGCAGCCCAGGGGGCCAAGAGACCCAGTGCTTC. The full variable domain, in which reference TRBV7-8 and TRBJ2-5 provide the parts outside the CDR3, is GAGVSQSPRYKVAKRGQDVALRCDPISGHVSLFWYQQALGQGPEFLTYFQNEAQLDKSGLPSDRFFAERPEGSVSTLKIQRTQQEDSAVYLCASSPGGQETQCFGPGTRLLVL.

In this sample, this clonotype turned up many times. CDR3: CATSRDRDYGYTF. As DNA, the CDR3 is TGTGCCACCAGCCGGGACAGGGACTATGGCTACACCTTC. The chain uses TRBV15 and TRBJ1-2, with 9 bases fitting TRBD1. Germline V gene sequence: CDR1 LNHNV, CDR2 YYDKDF (reference sequence). The V segment lost 5 bases and the J segment 3 bases; nucleotides outside the gene matches: 1. The CDR3 covers 13 residues. Full variable domain (missing parts from reference TRBV15 and TRBJ1-2): DAMVIQNPRYQVTQFGKPVTLSCSQTLNHNVMYWYQQKSSQAPKLLFHYYDKDFNNEADTPDNFQSRRPNTSFCFLDIRSPGLGDTAMYLCATSRDRDYGYTFGSGTRLTVV.

This clonotype was counted many times. The J gene is TRBJ2-3, the V gene TRBV7-9; 9 nucleotides align to TRBD2. V lost 0 bases to trimming and J lost 5 bases; unmatched junction nucleotides: 6. This CDR3 contains 16 residues. Per germline, CDR1 SEHNR and CDR2 FQNEAQ (reference sequence). The CDR3 coding sequence is TGTGCCAGCAGCTTAGCGGAGGGACTAGCAGTAGATACGCAGTATTTT. It yields the protein CASSLAEGLAVDTQYF.

Regarding this clonotype: A much larger clone differs by one base, so this may be a read error. The V and J genes are TRBV11-3 and TRBJ2-7; D may match TRBD1 or TRBD2 (5 bases each). The germline gives CDR1 SGHNT, CDR2 YENEEA. The length of the CDR3 is 16 residues. The CDR3, as DNA: TGTGCCAGCAGCCCCCTCTTGGGGGTGAACTCCTACGAGCGGTACTTC. Its protein is CASSPLLGVNSYERYF.

This clonotype was counted many times. The V gene is TRBV5-1, the J gene TRBJ2-3; 10 nucleotides align to TRBD2. The CDR3 is 15 amino acids. CDR1 SGHRS and CDR2 YFSETQ come from the germline V gene. V gave up 4 bases and J gave up 5 bases; unmatched junction bases: 7. CDR3 amino acids: CASSTSGNREDTQYF. CDR3 in DNA: TGCGCCAGCAGCACTAGCGGGAATCGTGAAGATACGCAGTATTTT.

There are many counts of this clonotype. The V and J genes are TRBV4-1 and TRBJ2-2; 9 bases map to TRBD2. This CDR3 region has 17 residues. Germline trimming cut 4 bases from V and 1 base from J; bases unmatched to any gene: 7. Per the germline V gene, CDR1 is MGHRA and CDR2 is YSYEKL. The DNA of the CDR3 is TGCGCCAGCAGCCGGCAGGGACTAGCAGAGAACACCGGGGAGCTGTTTTTT. It encodes CASSRQGLAENTGELFF.

V gene TRBV19 combines with J gene TRBJ2-6; 12 bases align to TRBD2. CDR1 LNHDA and CDR2 SQIVND come from the germline V gene (reference sequence). Losses at the gene ends were 6 bases for V and 8 bases for J; bases not matched to a gene: 2. The CDR3 covers 14 residues. The CDR3 sequence: CASSGLAGTNVLTF. CDR3 nucleotides: TGTGCCAGTAGCGGACTAGCGGGGACCAACGTCCTGACTTTC. Combining the CDR3 with reference TRBV19 and TRBJ2-6 gives the whole variable domain DGGITQSPKYLFRKEGQNVTLSCEQNLNHDAMYWYRQDPGQGLRLIYYSQIVNDFQKGDIAEGYSVSREKKESFPLTVTSAQKNPTAFYLCASSGLAGTNVLTFGAGSRLTVL.

This clonotype was counted ten times or more. The chain carries TRBV7-8 and TRBJ1-5, with a possible D match to TRBD1 (5 bases). V shed 2 bases and J shed 3 bases, with 11 bases lying between them. The CDR3 contains 15 residues. In germline, CDR1 is SGHVS, CDR2 FQNEAQ. The CDR3 is CASSLSGQPNQPQHF. CDR3 in DNA: TGTGCCAGCAGCTTATCGGGGCAGCCCAATCAGCCCCAGCATTTT.

This clonotype was observed at least ten times. This sequence joins TRBV6-5 and TRBJ2-3; D is perhaps TRBD2 (6 bases). V shed 0 bases and J shed 4 bases, with 14 bases lying between them. CDR1 MNHEY and CDR2 SVGAGI come from the germline V gene. The length of the CDR3 is 16 residues. The CDR3 region is CASSYSVRERSDTQYF. The CDR3 DNA reads as TGTGCCAGCAGTTACTCGGTCCGGGAGAGGTCAGATACGCAGTATTTT.

This chain links TRBV7-2 with TRBJ1-6, with D maybe TRBD1 (6 bases). V dropped 5 bases and J dropped 14 bases, with 19 bases sitting between them. The CDR3 runs 14 residues. Germline CDR1 SGHTA, CDR2 FQGNSA. DNA of the CDR3: TGTGCCAGCAGCCCAGGGGCAAGTTTTGACACCCTCCACTTT. Translation: CASSPGASFDTLHF.